This T cell receptor (beta chain) was documented in a study of cytomegalovirus exposure and HLA in healthy donors. Study-wide background: An analysis done earlier identified about 120 million unique TCR beta sequences from about 180 million T cells.

CDR3 length: 16 residues. Germline V gene data show CDR1 as MNHNS and CDR2 as SASEGT. Trimming left V 2 bases short and J 5 bases short, with 19 bases between. This clone was seen only a few times. Antigen unknown. General study results and limits: Overall, roughly 170 TCR beta chains were annotated as cytomegalovirus-associated. Using the classifier, cytomegalovirus status was reportedly diagnosed with high specificity and sensitivity. Later analysis reportedly placed an Asian-associated ancestry cluster below the approximately 730-donor mean in N-insertions.

The study ran its PCR with 60 Vbeta and 13 Jbeta primers. The table came from immunoSEQ multiplex PCR; TCRdb's copy has only in-frame clones and leaves some out. The sample has around 78,000 clones; 80% are singletons. This receptor was obtained from a male donor in good health and CMV-seronegative. The chain uses TRBV6-1 and TRBJ2-7; possibly TRBD2 for D (6 bases). The sequencing sample was made of PBMCs. The CDR3 spells CASSEPRQAGWDEQYF. Written as DNA, the CDR3 is TGTGCCAGCAGTGAACCTAGGCAGGCGGGGTGGGACGAGCAGTACTTC.